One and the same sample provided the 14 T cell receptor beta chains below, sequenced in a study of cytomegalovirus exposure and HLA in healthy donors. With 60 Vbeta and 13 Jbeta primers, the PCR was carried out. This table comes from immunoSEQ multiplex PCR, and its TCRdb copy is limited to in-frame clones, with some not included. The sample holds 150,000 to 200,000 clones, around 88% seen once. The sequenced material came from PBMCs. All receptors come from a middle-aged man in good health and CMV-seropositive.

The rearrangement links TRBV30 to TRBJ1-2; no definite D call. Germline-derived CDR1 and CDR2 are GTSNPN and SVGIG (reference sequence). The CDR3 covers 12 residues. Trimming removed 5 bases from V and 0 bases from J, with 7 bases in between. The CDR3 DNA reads TGTGCCTGGCAAACAACTAACTATGGCTACACCTTC. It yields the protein CAWQTTNYGYTF.

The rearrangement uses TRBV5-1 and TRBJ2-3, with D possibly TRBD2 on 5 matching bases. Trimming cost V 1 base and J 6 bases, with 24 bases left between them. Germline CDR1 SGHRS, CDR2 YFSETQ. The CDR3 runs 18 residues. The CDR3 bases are TGCGCCAGCAGCTTGAACCCCCCCGGGGAAATCATTAGGGATACGCAGTATTTT. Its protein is CASSLNPPGEIIRDTQYF.

The CDR3, as DNA: TGTGCCAGTAGTCCAAATCCCAATCAGCCCCAGCATTTT. Amino acids: CASSPNPNQPQHF. V and J are TRBV19 and TRBJ1-5; no clear D gene. The CDR3 has 13 amino acids. V gave up 5 bases and J gave up 3 bases, with 8 bases separating them. From germline, CDR1 is LNHDA and CDR2 SQIVND (reference sequence).

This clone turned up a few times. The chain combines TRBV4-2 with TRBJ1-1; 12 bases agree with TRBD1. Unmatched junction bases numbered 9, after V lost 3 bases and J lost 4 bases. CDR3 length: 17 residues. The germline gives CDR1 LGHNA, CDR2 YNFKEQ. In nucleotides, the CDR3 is TGTGCCAGCAGCCAGTCCGGGACAGGGGGCTCGAGCACTGAAGCTTTCTTT. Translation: CASSQSGTGGSSTEAFF.

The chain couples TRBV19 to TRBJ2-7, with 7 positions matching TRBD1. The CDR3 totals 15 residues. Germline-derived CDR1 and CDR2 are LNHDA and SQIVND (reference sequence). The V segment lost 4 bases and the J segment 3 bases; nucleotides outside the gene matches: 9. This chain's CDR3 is CASSTRQGEGYEQYF. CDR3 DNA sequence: TGTGCCAGTAGTACCAGACAGGGAGAGGGCTACGAGCAGTACTTC.

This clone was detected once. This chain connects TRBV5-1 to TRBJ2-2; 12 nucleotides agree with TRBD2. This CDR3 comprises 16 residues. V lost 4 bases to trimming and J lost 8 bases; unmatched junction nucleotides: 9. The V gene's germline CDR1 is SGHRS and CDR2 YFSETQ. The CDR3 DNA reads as TGCGCCAGCAGCCCTCGACTAGCGGGAGAAGTAGGGGAGCTGTTTTTT. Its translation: CASSPRLAGEVGELFF. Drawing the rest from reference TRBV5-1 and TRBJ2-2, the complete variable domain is KAGVTQTPRYLIKTRGQQVTLSCSPISGHRSVSWYQQTPGQGLQFLFEYFSETQRNKGNFPGRFSGRQFSNSRSEMNVSTLELGDSALYLCASSPRLAGEVGELFFGEGSRLTVL.

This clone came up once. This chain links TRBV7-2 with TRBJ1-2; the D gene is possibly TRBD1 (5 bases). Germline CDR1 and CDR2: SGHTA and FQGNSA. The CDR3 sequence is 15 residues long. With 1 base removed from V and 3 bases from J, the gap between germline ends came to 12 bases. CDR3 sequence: CASSLDLGEDYGYTF. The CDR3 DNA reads TGTGCCAGCAGCTTAGATCTGGGGGAGGACTATGGCTACACCTTC.

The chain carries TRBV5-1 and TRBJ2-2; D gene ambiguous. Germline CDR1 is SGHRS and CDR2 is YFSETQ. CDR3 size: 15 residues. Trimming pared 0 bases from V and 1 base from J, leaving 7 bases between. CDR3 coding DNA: TGCGCCAGCAGCTTGGGCAGGTTGAACACCGGGGAGCTGTTTTTT. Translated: CASSLGRLNTGELFF.

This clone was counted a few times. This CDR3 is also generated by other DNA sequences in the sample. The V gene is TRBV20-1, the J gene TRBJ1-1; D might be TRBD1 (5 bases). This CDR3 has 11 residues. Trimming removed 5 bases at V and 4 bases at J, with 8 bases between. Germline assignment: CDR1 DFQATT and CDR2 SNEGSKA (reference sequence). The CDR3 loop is CSARGATEAFF. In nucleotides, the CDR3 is TGCAGTGCTCGTGGGGCCACTGAAGCTTTCTTT.

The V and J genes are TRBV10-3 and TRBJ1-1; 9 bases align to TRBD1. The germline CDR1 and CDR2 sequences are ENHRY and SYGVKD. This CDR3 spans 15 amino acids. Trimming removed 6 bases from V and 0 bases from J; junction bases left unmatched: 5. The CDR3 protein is CAISAGTGMNTEAFF. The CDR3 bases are TGTGCCATCAGCGCCGGGACAGGGATGAACACTGAAGCTTTCTTT.

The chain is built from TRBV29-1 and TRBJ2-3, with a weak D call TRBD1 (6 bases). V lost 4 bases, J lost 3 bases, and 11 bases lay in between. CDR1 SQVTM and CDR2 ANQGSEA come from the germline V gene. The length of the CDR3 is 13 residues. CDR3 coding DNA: TGCAGCGTTGTTTCGGACAGTACAGATACGCAGTATTTT. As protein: CSVVSDSTDTQYF.

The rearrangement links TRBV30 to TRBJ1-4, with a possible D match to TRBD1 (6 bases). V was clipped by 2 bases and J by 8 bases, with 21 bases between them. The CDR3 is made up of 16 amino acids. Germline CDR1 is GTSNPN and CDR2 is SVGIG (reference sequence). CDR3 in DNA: TGTGCCTGGAGTATTGGACTAGGCAGGGGAAGAGAAAAACTGTTTTTT. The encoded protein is CAWSIGLGRGREKLFF.

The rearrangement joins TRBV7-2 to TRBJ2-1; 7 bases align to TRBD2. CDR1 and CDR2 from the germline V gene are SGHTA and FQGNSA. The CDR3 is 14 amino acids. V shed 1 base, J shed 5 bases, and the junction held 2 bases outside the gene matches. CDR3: CASSLVGLNNEQFF. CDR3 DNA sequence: TGTGCCAGCAGCTTAGTGGGACTAAACAATGAGCAGTTCTTC.

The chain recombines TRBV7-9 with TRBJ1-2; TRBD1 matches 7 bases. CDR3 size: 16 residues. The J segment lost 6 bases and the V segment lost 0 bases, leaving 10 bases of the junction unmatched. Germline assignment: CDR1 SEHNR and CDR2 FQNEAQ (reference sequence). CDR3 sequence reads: CASSLAYKDREDGYTF. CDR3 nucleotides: TGTGCCAGCAGCTTAGCCTATAAAGACAGGGAGGATGGCTACACCTTC.